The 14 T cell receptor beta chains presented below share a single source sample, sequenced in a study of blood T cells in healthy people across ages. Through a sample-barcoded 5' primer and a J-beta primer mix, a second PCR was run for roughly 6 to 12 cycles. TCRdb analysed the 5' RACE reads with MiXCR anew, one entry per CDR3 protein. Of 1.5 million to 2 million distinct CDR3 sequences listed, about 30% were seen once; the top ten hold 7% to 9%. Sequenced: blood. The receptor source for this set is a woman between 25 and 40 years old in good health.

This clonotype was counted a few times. The CDR3 DNA sequence: TGTGCCAGCAGTTACGGGGGGCGGGGCTCTGAAGCTTTCTTT. Amino acids: CASSYGGRGSEAFF. The chain combines TRBV28 with TRBJ1-1; D perhaps matches TRBD1 (6 bases). In germline, CDR1 is MDHEN, CDR2 SYDVKM. V was pared by 4 bases and J by 6 bases, with 15 bases between. This CDR3 is built from 14 residues.

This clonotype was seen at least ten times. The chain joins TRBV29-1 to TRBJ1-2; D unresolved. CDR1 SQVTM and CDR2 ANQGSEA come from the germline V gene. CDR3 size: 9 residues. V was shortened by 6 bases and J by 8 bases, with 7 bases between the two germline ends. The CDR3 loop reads CSVYPGYTF. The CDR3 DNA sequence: TGCAGCGTCTACCCCGGCTACACCTTC.

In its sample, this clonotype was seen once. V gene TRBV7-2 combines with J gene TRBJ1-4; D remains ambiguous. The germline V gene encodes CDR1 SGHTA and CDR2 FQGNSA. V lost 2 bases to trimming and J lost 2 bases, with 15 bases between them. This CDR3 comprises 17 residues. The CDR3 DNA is TGTGCCAGCAGCTTATTCGGCGGTTATGGTACTAATGAAAAACTGTTTTTT. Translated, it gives CASSLFGGYGTNEKLFF.

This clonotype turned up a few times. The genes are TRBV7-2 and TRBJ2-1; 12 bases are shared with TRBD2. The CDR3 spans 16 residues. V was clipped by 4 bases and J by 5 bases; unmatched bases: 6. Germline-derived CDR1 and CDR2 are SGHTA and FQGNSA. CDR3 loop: CASSSGTSGRNNEQFF. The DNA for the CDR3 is TGTGCCAGCAGCTCCGGGACTAGCGGGCGCAACAATGAGCAGTTCTTC.

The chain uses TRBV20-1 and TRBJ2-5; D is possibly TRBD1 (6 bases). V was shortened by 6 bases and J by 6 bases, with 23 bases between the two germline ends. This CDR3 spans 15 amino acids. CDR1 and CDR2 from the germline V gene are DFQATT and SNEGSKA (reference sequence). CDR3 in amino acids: CSAPMADRHKKTQYF. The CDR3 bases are TGCAGTGCACCCATGGCGGACAGACACAAAAAGACCCAGTACTTC.

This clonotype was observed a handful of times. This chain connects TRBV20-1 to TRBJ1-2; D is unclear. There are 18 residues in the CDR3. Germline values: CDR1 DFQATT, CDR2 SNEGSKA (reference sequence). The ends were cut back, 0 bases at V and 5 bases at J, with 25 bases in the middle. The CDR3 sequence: CSARDYYRSQNLFYGYTF. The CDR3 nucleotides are TGCAGTGCTAGAGATTATTATCGGAGCCAGAACTTATTTTATGGCTACACCTTC.

CDR3 nucleotides: TGCAGCTCATCCAGTGTCTCTGGAAACACCATATATTTT. It codes for CSSSSVSGNTIYF. J is TRBJ1-3 and V is TRBV29-1, with D unclear. Deletions cut 8 bases from V and 0 bases from J, with 11 bases between. Germline V lookup: CDR1 SQVTM, CDR2 ANQGSEA. This CDR3 contains 13 residues.

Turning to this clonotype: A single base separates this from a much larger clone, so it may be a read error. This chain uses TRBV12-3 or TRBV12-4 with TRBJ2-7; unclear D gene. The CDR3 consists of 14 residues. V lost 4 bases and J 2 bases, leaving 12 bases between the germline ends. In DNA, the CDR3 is TGTGCCAGCAGTTCAGCGCGGCCGCCCTACGAGCAGTACTTC. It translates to CASSSARPPYEQYF.

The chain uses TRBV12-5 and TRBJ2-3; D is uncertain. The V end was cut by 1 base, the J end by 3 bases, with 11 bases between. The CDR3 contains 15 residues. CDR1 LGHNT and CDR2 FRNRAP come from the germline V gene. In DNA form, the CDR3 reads TGTGCTAGTGGTTTGGATAGGCTTAGAACAGATACGCAGTATTTT. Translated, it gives CASGLDRLRTDTQYF.

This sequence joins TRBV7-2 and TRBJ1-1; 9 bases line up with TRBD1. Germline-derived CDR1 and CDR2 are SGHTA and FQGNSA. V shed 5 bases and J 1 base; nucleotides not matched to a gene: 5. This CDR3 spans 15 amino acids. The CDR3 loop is CASSPAGQGNTEAFF. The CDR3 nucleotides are TGTGCCAGCAGCCCAGCGGGACAGGGGAACACTGAAGCTTTCTTT.

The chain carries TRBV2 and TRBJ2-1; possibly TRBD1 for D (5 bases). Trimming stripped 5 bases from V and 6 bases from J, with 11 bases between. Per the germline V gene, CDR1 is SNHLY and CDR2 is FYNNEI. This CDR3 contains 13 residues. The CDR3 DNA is TGTGCCAGCAGTACAGACAGATTCAATGAGCAGTTCTTC. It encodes CASSTDRFNEQFF.

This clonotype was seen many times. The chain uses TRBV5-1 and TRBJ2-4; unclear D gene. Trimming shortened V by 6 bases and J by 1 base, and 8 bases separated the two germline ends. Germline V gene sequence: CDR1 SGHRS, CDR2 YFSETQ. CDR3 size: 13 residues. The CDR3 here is CASKELAKNIQYF. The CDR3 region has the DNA TGCGCCAGCAAGGAGTTGGCCAAAAACATTCAGTACTTC.

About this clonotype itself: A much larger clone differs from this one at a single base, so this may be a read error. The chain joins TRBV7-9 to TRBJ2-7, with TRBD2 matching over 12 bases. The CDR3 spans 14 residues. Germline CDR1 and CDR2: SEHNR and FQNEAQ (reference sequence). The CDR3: CTSRASGGDYEQYF. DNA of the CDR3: TGTACCAGCAGGGCTAGCGGGGGGGACTACGAGCAGTACTTC. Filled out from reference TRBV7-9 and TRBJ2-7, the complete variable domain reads DTGVSQNPRHKITKRGQNVTFRCDPISEHNRLYWYRQTLGQGPEFLTYFQNEAQLEKSRLLSDRFSAERPKGSFSTLEIQRTEQGDSAMYLCTSRASGGDYEQYFGPGTRLTVT.

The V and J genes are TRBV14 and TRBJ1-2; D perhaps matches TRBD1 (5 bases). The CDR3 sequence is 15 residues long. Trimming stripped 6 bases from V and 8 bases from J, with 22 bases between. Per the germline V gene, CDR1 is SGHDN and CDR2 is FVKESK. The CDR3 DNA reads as TGTGCCAGCAGTCAACTCGAGCGGGGACTCCGAGGCTACACCTTC. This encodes CASSQLERGLRGYTF.